This T cell receptor (beta chain) was profiled in a study of cytomegalovirus exposure and HLA in healthy donors. Study-level findings and limits: According to a later analysis, TCR clusters from the first cohort tended to co-occur in the approximately 130 validation repertoires.

Produced via immunoSEQ multiplex PCR; TCRdb's table is partial and in-frame only. The profile shows 150,000 to 250,000 clones, about 81% of them singletons. J lost 1 base, V lost 4 bases, and 3 bases had no gene match. Looked up from germline, CDR1 is MGHRA and CDR2 is YSYEKL. CDR3 length: 15 residues. Remarks on this clone: Its antigen remains unidentified.

Sequencing input: PBMCs. This chain joins TRBV4-1 and TRBJ2-2, with TRBD2 matching over 7 bases. The sequence was obtained from a woman aged 25 to 39 in good health and CMV-seronegative. CDR3 DNA sequence: TGCGCCAGCAGCCGGAGCGGGAAGAACACCGGGGAGCTGTTTTTT. Translation gives CASSRSGKNTGELFF.